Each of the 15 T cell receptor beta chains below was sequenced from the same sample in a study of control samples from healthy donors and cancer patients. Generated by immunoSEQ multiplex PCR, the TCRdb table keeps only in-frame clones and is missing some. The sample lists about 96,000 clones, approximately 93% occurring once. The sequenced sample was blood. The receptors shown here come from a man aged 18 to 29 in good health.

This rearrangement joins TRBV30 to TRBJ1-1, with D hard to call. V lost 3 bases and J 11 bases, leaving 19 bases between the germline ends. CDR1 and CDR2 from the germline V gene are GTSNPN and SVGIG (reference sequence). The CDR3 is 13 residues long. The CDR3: CAWRDTVGLAAFF. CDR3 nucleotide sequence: TGTGCCTGGAGAGATACCGTGGGGTTAGCGGCTTTCTTT.

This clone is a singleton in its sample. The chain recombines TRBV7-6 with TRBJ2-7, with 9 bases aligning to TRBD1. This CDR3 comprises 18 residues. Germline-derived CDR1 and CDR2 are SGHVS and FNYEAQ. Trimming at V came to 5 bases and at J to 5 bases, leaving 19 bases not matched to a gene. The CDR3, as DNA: TGTGCCAGCAGCCCCGAAACCCCAGAGGGACAGGGTCTCCACGAGCAGTACTTC. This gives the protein CASSPETPEGQGLHEQYF. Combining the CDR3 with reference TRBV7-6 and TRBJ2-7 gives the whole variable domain GAGVSQSPRYKVTKRGQDVALRCDPISGHVSLYWYRQALGQGPEFLTYFNYEAQQDKSGLPNDRFSAERPEGSISTLTIQRTEQRDSAMYRCASSPETPEGQGLHEQYFGPGTRLTVT.

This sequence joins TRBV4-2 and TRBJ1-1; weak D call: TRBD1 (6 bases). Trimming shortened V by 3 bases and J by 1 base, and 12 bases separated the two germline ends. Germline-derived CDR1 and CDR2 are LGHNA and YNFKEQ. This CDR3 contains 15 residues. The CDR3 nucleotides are TGTGCCAGCAGCCAGGGGGCCGGGGCGAACACTGAAGCTTTCTTT. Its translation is CASSQGAGANTEAFF.

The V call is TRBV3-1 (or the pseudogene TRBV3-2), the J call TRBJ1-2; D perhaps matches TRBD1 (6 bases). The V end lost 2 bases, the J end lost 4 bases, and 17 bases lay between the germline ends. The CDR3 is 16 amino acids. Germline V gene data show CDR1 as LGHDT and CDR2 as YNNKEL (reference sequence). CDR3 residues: CASSQHPTGGGYGYTF. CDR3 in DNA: TGTGCCAGCAGCCAACACCCGACGGGGGGCGGCTATGGCTACACCTTC.

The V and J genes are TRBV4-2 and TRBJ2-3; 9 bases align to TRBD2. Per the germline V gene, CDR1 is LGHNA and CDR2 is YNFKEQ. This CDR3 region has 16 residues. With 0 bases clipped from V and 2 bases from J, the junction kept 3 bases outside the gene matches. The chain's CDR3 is CASSQDGGGATDTQYF. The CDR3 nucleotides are TGTGCCAGCAGCCAAGATGGCGGGGGGGCCACAGATACGCAGTATTTT.

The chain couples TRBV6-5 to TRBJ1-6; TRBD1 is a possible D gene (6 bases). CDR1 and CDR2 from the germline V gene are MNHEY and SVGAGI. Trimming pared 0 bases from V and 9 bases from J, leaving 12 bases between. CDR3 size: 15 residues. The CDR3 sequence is CASSYSKGGSSPLHF. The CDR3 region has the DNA TGTGCCAGCAGTTACTCTAAGGGGGGCAGTTCACCCCTCCACTTT.

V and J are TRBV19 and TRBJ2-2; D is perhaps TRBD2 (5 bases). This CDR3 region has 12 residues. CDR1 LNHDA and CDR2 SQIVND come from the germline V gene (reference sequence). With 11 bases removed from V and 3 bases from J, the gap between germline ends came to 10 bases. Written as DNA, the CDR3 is TGTGCCGGCGGGTTGGACACCGGGGAGCTGTTTTTT. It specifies CAGGLDTGELFF.

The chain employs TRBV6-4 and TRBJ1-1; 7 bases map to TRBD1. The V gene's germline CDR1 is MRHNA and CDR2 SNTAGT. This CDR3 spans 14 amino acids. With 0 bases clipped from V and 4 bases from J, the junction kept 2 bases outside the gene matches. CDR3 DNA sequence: TGTGCCAGCAGTGACTCAACAGGGGCCACTGAAGCTTTCTTT. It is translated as CASSDSTGATEAFF.

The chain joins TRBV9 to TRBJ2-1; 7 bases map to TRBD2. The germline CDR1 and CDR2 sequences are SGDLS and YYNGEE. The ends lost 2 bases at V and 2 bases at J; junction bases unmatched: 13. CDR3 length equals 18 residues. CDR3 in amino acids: CASSVDPSGKKPYNEQFF. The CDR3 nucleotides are TGTGCCAGCAGCGTGGACCCTAGCGGCAAAAAGCCCTACAATGAGCAGTTCTTC.

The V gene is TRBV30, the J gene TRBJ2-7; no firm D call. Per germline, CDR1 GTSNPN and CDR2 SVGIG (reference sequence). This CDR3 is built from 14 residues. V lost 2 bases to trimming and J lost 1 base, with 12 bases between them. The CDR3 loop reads CAWSKNLESYEQYF. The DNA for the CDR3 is TGTGCCTGGAGTAAGAATCTCGAATCCTACGAGCAGTACTTC.

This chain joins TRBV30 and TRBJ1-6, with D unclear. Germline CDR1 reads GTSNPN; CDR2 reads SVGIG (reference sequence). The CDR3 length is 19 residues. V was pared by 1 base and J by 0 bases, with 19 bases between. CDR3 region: CAWSGTLEYKSSYNSPLHF. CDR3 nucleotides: TGTGCCTGGAGTGGGACCCTGGAATACAAGAGCTCCTATAATTCACCCCTCCACTTT.

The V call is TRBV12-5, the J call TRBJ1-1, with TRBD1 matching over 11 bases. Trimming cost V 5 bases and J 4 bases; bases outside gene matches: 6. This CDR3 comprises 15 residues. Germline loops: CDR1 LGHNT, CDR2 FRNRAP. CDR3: CASGPPGQGGTEAFF. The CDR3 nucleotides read TGTGCTAGTGGTCCTCCGGGACAGGGGGGCACTGAAGCTTTCTTT.

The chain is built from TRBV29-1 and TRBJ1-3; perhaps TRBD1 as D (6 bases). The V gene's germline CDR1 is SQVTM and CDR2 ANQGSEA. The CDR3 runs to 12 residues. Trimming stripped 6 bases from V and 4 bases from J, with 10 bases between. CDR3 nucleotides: TGCAGCGTGACAGGCTCCGGAAACACCATATATTTT. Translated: CSVTGSGNTIYF.

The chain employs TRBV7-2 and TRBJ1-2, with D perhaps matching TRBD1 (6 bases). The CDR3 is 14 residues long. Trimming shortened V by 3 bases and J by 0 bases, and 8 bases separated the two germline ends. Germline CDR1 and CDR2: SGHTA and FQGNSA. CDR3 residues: CASSLTGTNYGYTF. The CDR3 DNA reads TGTGCCAGCAGCTTGACAGGAACTAACTATGGCTACACCTTC.

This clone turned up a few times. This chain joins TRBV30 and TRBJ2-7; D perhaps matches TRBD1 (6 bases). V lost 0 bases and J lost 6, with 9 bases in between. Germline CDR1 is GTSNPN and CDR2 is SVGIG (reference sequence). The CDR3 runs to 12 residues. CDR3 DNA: TGTGCCTGGAGTGTACAGGGTTTCGAGCAGTACTTC. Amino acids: CAWSVQGFEQYF.